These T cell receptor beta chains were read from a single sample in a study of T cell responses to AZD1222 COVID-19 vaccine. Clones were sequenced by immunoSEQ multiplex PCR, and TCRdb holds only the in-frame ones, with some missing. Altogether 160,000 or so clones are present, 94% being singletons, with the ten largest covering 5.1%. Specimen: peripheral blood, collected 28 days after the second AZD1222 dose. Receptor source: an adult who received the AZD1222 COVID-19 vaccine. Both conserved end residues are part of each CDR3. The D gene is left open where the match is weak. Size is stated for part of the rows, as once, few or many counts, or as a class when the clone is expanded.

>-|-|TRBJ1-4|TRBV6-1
TGTGCCAGCAGTGAAGGTCGGCGGTCACTGTTTTTT
CASSEGRRSLFF
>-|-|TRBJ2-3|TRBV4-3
TGCGCCAGCAGCCAAAATAACGCGGGGCTCACAGATACGCAGTATTTT
CASSQNNAGLTDTQYF
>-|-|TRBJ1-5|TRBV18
TGTGCCAGCTCACGGGGGGGAATCCATAGCAATCAGCCCCAGCATTTT
CASSRGGIHSNQPQHF
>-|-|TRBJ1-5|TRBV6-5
TGTGCCAGCAGATCGACAGTGTGGGGCAATCAGCCCCAGCATTTT
CASRSTVWGNQPQHF
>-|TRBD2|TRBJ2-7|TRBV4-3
TGCGCCAGCAGCCAAGATTGGGCGGGAGGACGCGAGCAGTACTTC
CASSQDWAGGREQYF
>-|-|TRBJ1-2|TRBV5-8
TGTGCCAGCAGCTTTCTTGGATCAGGCTATGGCTACACCTTC
CASSFLGSGYGYTF
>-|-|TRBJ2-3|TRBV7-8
TGTGCCAGCAGCTTAAACAGGGCCCTCACAGATACGCAGTATTTT
CASSLNRALTDTQYF
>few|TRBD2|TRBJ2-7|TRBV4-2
TGTGCCAGCAGCCGGCACCCAGGACTAGTCCCCTACGAGCAGTACTTC
CASSRHPGLVPYEQYF
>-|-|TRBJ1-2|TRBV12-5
TGTGCTAGTGGTTTGGGCTCAGCGGGCTATGGCTACACCTTC
CASGLGSAGYGYTF
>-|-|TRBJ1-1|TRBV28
TGTGCCAGTCGAAGGGACCGCCTAAACACTGAAGCTTTCTTT
CASRRDRLNTEAFF
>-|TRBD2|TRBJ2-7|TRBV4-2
TGTGCCAGCAGCCCCCGGGCGGGAGAAGGGTACGAGCAGTACTTC
CASSPRAGEGYEQYF
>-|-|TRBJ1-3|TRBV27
TGTGCCAGCAGTTTATACGGTGGGAAACACTCTGGAAACACCATATATTTT
CASSLYGGKHSGNTIYF
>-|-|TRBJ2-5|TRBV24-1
TGTGCCACCTCGCGGGGAGGGGGCGTGGAGACCCAGTACTTC
CATSRGGGVETQYF
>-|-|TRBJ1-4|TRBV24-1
TGTGCCACCAGTGATGGGATCGGTGATTACGAAAAACTGTTTTTT
CATSDGIGDYEKLFF
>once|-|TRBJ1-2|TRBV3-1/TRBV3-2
TGTGCCAGCAGCCAAGGGGGGGCTTATGGCTACACCTTC
CASSQGGAYGYTF
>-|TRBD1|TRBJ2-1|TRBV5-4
TGTGCCAGCAGCTCGGAACAGGGGGTGGACAATGAGCAGTTCTTC
CASSSEQGVDNEQFF
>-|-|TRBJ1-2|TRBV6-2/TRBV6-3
TGTGCCAGCAGTTTAGGGACATCTTACACCTTC
CASSLGTSYTF
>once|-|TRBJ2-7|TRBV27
TGTGCCAGCAGCCTTGGTGGCGACTACGAGCAGTACTTC
CASSLGGDYEQYF